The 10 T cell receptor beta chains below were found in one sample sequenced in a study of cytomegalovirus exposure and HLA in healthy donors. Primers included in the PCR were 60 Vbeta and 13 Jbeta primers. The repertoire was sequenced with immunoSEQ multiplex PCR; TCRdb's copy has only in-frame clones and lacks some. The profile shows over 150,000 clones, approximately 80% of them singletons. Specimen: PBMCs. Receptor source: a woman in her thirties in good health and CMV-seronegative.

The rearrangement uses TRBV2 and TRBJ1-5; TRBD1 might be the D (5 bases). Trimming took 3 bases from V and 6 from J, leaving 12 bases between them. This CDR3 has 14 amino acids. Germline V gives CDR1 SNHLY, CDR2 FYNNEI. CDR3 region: CASSERGFVQPQHF. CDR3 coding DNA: TGTGCCAGCAGTGAGCGGGGGTTCGTTCAGCCCCAGCATTTT.

CDR3 protein: CASRDSMNTGELFF. CDR3 bases: TGCGCCAGCAGGGACAGTATGAACACCGGGGAGCTGTTTTTT. The chain couples TRBV4-1 to TRBJ2-2; D is perhaps TRBD1 (6 bases). This CDR3 has 14 amino acids. Germline CDR1 and CDR2: MGHRA and YSYEKL. V was shortened by 6 bases and J by 1 base, with 9 bases between the two germline ends.

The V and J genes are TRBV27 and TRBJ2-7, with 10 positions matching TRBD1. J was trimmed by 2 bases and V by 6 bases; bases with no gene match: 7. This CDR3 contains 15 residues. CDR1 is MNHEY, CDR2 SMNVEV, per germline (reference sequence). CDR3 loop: CASSLTGGNAYEQYF. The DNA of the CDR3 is TGTGCCAGCAGCCTGACAGGGGGCAATGCCTACGAGCAGTACTTC.

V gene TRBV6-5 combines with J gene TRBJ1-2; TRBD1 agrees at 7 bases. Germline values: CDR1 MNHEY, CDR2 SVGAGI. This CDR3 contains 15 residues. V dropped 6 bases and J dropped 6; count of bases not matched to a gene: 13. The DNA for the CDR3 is TGTGCCAGCAGGCCCCCCTCGGGACAGCTTCATGGCTACACCTTC. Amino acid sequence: CASRPPSGQLHGYTF.

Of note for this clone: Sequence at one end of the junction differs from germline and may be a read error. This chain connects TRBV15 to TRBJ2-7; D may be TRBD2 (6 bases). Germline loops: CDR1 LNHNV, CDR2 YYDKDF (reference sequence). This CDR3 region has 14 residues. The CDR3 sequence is CATSSRPYGGLLHF. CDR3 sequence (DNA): TGTGCCACCAGCAGTCGTCCCTATGGGGGACTTCTGCACTTC.

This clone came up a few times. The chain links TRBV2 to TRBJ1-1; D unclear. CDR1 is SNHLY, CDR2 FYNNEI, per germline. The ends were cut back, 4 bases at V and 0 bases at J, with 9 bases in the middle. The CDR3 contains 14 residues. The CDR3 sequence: CASSALGVNTEAFF. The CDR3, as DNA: TGTGCCAGCAGTGCATTGGGAGTGAACACTGAAGCTTTCTTT.

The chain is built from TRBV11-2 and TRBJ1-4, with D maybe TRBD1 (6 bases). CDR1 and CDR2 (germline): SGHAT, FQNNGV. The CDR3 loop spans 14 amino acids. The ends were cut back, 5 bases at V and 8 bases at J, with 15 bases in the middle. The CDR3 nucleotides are TGTGCCAGCAGCAGAACAGGGATGGAAGAAAAACTGTTTTTT. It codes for CASSRTGMEEKLFF. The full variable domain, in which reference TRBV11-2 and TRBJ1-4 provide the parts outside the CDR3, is EAGVAQSPRYKIIEKRQSVAFWCNPISGHATLYWYQQILGQGPKLLIQFQNNGVVDDSQLPKDRFSAERLKGVDSTLKIQPAKLEDSAVYLCASSRTGMEEKLFFGSGTQLSVL.

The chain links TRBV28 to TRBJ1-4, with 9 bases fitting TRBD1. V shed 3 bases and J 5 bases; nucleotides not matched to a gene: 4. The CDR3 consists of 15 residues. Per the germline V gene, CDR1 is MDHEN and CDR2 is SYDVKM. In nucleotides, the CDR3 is TGTGCCAGCAGTTTGAGTGGGACAGGGAATGAAAAACTGTTTTTT. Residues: CASSLSGTGNEKLFF.

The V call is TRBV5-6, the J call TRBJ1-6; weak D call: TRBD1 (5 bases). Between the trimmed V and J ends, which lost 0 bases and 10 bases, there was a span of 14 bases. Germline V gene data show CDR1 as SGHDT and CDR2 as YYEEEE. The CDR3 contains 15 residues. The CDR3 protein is CASSLGGPGRSPLHF. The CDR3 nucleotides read TGTGCCAGCAGCTTGGGGGGCCCAGGACGATCACCCCTCCACTTT.

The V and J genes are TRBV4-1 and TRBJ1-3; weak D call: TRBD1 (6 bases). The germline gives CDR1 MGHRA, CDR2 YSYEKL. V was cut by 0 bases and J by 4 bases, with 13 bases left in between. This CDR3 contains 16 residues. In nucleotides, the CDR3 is TGCGCCAGCAGCCAAGAAACAGGGCTGGAGGGAAACACCATATATTTT. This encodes CASSQETGLEGNTIYF.